This is a list of T cell receptor beta chains from one sample in a study of persistence of HIV-infected CD4 T cells. Data came from immunoSEQ multiplex PCR; TCRdb stores just in-frame clones and leaves some out. The table has 44,000 or so clones, 90% to 95% seen once. No antigens are known for them. The source was CD4+ T cells sorted from PBMCs after approximately 20-hour stimulation, collected from a patient who received antiretroviral therapy. The origin of the receptors is an adult man with HIV who was CMV-seropositive. CDR3s include the opening cysteine and the closing phenylalanine or tryptophan. D genes are given only for firm matches. Size is stated for part of the rows, as once, few or many counts, or as a class when the clone is expanded.

size	J	D	V	CDR3	DNA
once	TRBJ2-7	.	TRBV20-1	CSARNSYEQYF	TGCAGTGCGAGAAACTCCTACGAGCAGTACTTC
.	TRBJ1-2	.	TRBV6-5	CASSSWGLGGYTF	TGTGCCAGCAGTTCCTGGGGATTGGGTGGCTACACCTTC
.	TRBJ2-7	.	TRBV2	CASQRGYEQYF	TGTGCCAGCCAACGTGGATACGAGCAGTACTTC
.	TRBJ1-3	.	TRBV30	CAWSGPPINTIYF	TGTGCCTGGAGCGGACCTCCAATAAACACCATATATTTT
.	TRBJ1-6	TRBD1	TRBV6-5	CASSRDSRSPLHF	TGTGCCAGCAGTCGGGACAGTCGTTCACCCCTCCACTTT
.	TRBJ2-2	.	TRBV6-5	CASTSQGSNTGELFF	TGTGCCAGCACCTCACAGGGTTCGAACACCGGGGAGCTGTTTTTT
.	TRBJ1-2	.	TRBV5-1	CASSLAAGDGYTF	TGCGCCAGCAGCTTGGCGGCAGGGGATGGCTACACCTTC
.	TRBJ2-2	.	TRBV14	CASSQDQWAGELFF	TGTGCCAGCAGCCAAGATCAGTGGGCCGGGGAGCTGTTTTTT
.	TRBJ1-1	.	TRBV2	CAGGLGLGNTEAFF	TGTGCCGGCGGCCTTGGGCTAGGGAACACTGAAGCTTTCTTT
.	TRBJ2-3	.	TRBV27	CASSFYTRGTDTQYF	TGTGCCAGCAGTTTCTATACCAGGGGCACAGATACGCAGTATTTT
.	TRBJ1-1	.	TRBV5-1	CASSQWGDTEAFF	TGCGCCAGCAGCCAATGGGGGGACACTGAAGCTTTCTTT
.	TRBJ1-1	.	TRBV21-1	CASSKLGQGNTEAFF	TGTGCCAGCAGCAAATTGGGGCAGGGAAACACTGAAGCTTTCTTT
.	TRBJ1-5	TRBD1	TRBV19	CASSILGTGGYQPQHF	TGTGCCAGTAGTATACTCGGGACAGGGGGCTATCAGCCCCAGCATTTT
.	TRBJ1-4	TRBD1	TRBV3-1/TRBV3-2	CASSGDRGPTNEKLFF	TGTGCCAGCAGTGGGGACAGGGGGCCGACTAATGAAAAACTGTTTTTT
.	TRBJ2-7	TRBD1	TRBV9	CASSGLPGQGHSYEQYF	TGTGCCAGCAGCGGACTTCCGGGACAGGGTCACTCCTACGAGCAGTACTTC
.	TRBJ2-1	TRBD2	TRBV20-1	CSASSTSGGHNEQFF	TGCAGTGCTAGTTCGACTAGCGGGGGGCACAATGAGCAGTTCTTC
.	TRBJ2-3	TRBD1	TRBV27	CAARDSLTDTQYF	TGTGCTGCTCGGGACAGCCTGACAGATACGCAGTATTTT
once	TRBJ1-6	TRBD1	TRBV7-8	CASSLTQGRGPSPLHF	TGTGCCAGCAGCTTAACCCAGGGCAGGGGGCCTTCACCCCTCCACTTT
.	TRBJ2-1	.	TRBV9	CASSVAYRVNEQFF	TGTGCCAGCAGCGTAGCCTACAGGGTCAATGAGCAGTTCTTC
few	TRBJ2-3	TRBD2	TRBV6-4	CASSSGGAEKDTQYF	TGTGCCAGCAGTAGCGGGGGGGCGGAGAAAGATACGCAGTATTTT
.	TRBJ2-1	.	TRBV9	CASSVVASYNEQFF	TGTGCCAGCAGCGTAGTGGCTTCCTACAATGAGCAGTTCTTC
.	TRBJ2-7	.	TRBV7-6	CASSLGWGQGEQYF	TGTGCCAGCAGCTTAGGATGGGGGCAGGGGGAGCAGTACTTC
.	TRBJ1-2	.	TRBV6-2/TRBV6-3	CASSYQDGLYGYTF	TGTGCCAGCAGTTATCAGGACGGGCTCTATGGCTACACCTTC
once	TRBJ2-2	TRBD1	TRBV5-1	CASSLAGTTGLGSGELFF	TGCGCCAGCAGCTTGGCCGGGACGACAGGGCTGGGATCCGGGGAGCTGTTTTTT
.	TRBJ2-5	.	TRBV2	CASSEAGGDQETQYF	TGTGCCAGCAGTGAAGCTGGCGGGGACCAAGAGACCCAGTACTTC
.	TRBJ2-7	.	TRBV28	CASSPRGYEQYF	TGTGCCAGCAGTCCCAGGGGTTACGAGCAGTACTTC
.	TRBJ2-1	.	TRBV7-8	CASSPVVTSYNEQFF	TGTGCCAGCAGCCCGGTCGTCACCTCCTACAATGAGCAGTTCTTC
.	TRBJ1-2	.	TRBV6-5	CASSYSWTQDYGYTF	TGTGCCAGCAGTTACTCTTGGACCCAGGACTATGGCTACACCTTC
few	TRBJ1-5	TRBD1	TRBV29-1	CSVGDRYQPQHF	TGCAGCGTTGGGGACAGGTATCAGCCCCAGCATTTT
.	TRBJ2-3	TRBD2	TRBV7-2	CASSLEGLAWGPDTQYF	TGTGCCAGCAGCTTGGAGGGACTAGCGTGGGGCCCAGATACGCAGTATTTT
once	TRBJ2-3	.	TRBV5-1	CASSPGGLITDTQYF	TGCGCCAGCAGCCCTGGCGGCCTGATCACAGATACGCAGTATTTT
.	TRBJ2-2	.	TRBV7-3	CASSAGGTGFNPGELFF	TGTGCCAGCAGCGCCGGAGGGACTGGGTTCAATCCCGGGGAGCTGTTTTTT
.	TRBJ1-3	TRBD1	TRBV6-5	CASRGTGSSGNTIYF	TGTGCCAGCAGGGGGACAGGGAGCTCTGGAAACACCATATATTTT
.	TRBJ2-1	TRBD1	TRBV27	CASSSGQVAYNEQFF	TGTGCCAGCAGTTCAGGACAGGTTGCCTACAATGAGCAGTTCTTC
.	TRBJ2-6	.	TRBV19	CASSIGLAGANVLTF	TGTGCCAGTAGTATCGGTCTCGCTGGGGCCAACGTCCTGACTTTC
.	TRBJ2-7	.	TRBV2	CATSPGITYEQYF	TGTGCCACCTCCCCCGGGATAACCTACGAGCAGTACTTC
once	TRBJ2-2	.	TRBV20-1	CSASPTGVTNTGELFF	TGCAGTGCTAGTCCTACGGGGGTTACGAACACCGGGGAGCTGTTTTTT
.	TRBJ2-1	TRBD2	TRBV7-2	CASSPSRGLADEQFF	TGTGCCAGCAGCCCATCCCGTGGACTAGCGGACGAGCAGTTCTTC
.	TRBJ1-5	TRBD1	TRBV29-1	CSVGTGSNQPQHF	TGCAGCGTTGGGACAGGGAGCAATCAGCCCCAGCATTTT
.	TRBJ2-2	.	TRBV14	CASSRRAAGELFF	TGTGCCAGCAGCCGCAGAGCGGCCGGGGAGCTGTTTTTT
.	TRBJ1-4	.	TRBV6-5	CASSFQGGEKLFF	TGTGCCAGCAGCTTCCAGGGTGGAGAAAAACTGTTTTTT
.	TRBJ2-7	.	TRBV7-2	CASVPGPPPHEQYF	TGTGCCAGCGTGCCGGGCCCCCCTCCCCACGAGCAGTACTTC
.	TRBJ1-6	.	TRBV12-3/TRBV12-4	CASSLKALQPLHF	TGTGCCAGCAGTTTAAAGGCCCTTCAACCCCTCCACTTT
.	TRBJ2-3	.	TRBV10-3	CAISEQDRVSTDTQYF	TGTGCCATCAGTGAGCAGGATCGGGTCAGCACAGATACGCAGTATTTT
.	TRBJ2-3	TRBD1	TRBV5-1	CASSLGGGRTDTQYF	TGCGCCAGCAGCTTGGGAGGGGGCCGCACAGATACGCAGTATTTT
.	TRBJ2-3	.	TRBV10-3	CAIGSTDTQYF	TGTGCCATCGGCAGCACAGATACGCAGTATTTT
.	TRBJ2-2	.	TRBV25-1	CASRAPGRRTGELFF	TGTGCCAGCAGGGCACCGGGACGGAGGACCGGGGAGCTGTTTTTT
.	TRBJ2-7	.	TRBV9	CASSHGTNSYEQYF	TGTGCCAGCAGCCACGGGACAAACTCCTACGAGCAGTACTTC
.	TRBJ2-1	TRBD2	TRBV7-2	CASSLLAGNYNEQFF	TGTGCCAGCAGCTTACTAGCGGGGAATTACAATGAGCAGTTCTTC
.	TRBJ2-6	.	TRBV27	CASSLRFSGANVLTF	TGTGCCAGCAGTTTGCGGTTCTCTGGGGCCAACGTCCTGACTTTC
.	TRBJ2-7	TRBD2	TRBV7-3	CASSLTGTSNSHEQYF	TGTGCCAGCAGCTTAACCGGGACTAGCAACTCCCACGAGCAGTACTTC
.	TRBJ2-1	TRBD2	TRBV15	CATSRDRTSGGVLNEQFF	TGTGCCACCAGCAGAGACCGGACTAGCGGGGGGGTTTTGAATGAGCAGTTCTTC
.	TRBJ2-1	TRBD1	TRBV5-8	CASSLGQGSYNEQFF	TGTGCCAGCAGCTTGGGACAGGGGTCCTACAATGAGCAGTTCTTC